This T cell receptor beta chain was documented in a study of graft-versus-host responses after intestinal transplantation. As concerns this clone: An end of the junction does not agree with germline; a read error may underlie this.

Assay: immunoSEQ multiplex PCR; the TCRdb copy retains only in-frame clones and omits some. The sample yields tens of thousands of clones, under 95% seen once. Germline assignment: CDR1 SGHTA and CDR2 FQGTGA. The CDR3 loop spans 14 amino acids. This sequence originates from a human patient who received an intestinal transplant, so some T cells may come from the graft donor. V is TRBV7-3 and J is TRBJ2-2; D is uncertain. The sequencing used PBMCs, collected 300 to 320 days after intestinal transplant. In DNA form, the CDR3 reads TGTGCCAGCACCTTATCGGGGAACACCGGGGAGCTGTTTTTT. It is translated as CASTLSGNTGELFF.